The rows below give T cell receptor beta chains drawn from one sample of a study of OX40 agonist ivuxolimab in advanced cancers. Here immunoSEQ multiplex PCR was the method, and the copy in TCRdb shows in-frame clones only, minus some. This table holds 65,000 to 95,000 clones, 90% to 95% found once. Specimen: CD4+ or CD8+ T cells sorted from blood, collected in a trial of the OX40 agonist ivuxolimab. These receptors were collected from an adult with an advanced solid tumor such as melanoma, head and neck, liver or kidney cancer. Each CDR3 is given with its conserved first and last residue. Fields, in order: J gene, clone size, D gene, V gene, CDR3 DNA, CDR3 protein. A D gene is named only where the DNA matches it firmly. Clone size is stated in some rows and not others, as once, few, many or a class when expanded.

TRBJ1-3 | - | TRBD1 | TRBV5-1 | TGCGCCAGCAGCAGACAGGGTTCTGGAAACACCATATATTTT | CASSRQGSGNTIYF
TRBJ2-6 | once | TRBD1 | TRBV19 | TGTGCCAGTAGGGGGACAGTCACCTCTGGGGCCAACGTCCTGACTTTC | CASRGTVTSGANVLTF
TRBJ1-4 | - | - | TRBV4-1 | TGCGCCAGCAGCCAAGCGGCCCAAGGGTCTAATGAAAAACTGTTTTTT | CASSQAAQGSNEKLFF
TRBJ2-5 | - | - | TRBV27 | TGTGCCAGCATTCTAGGGGAGACCCAGTACTTC | CASILGETQYF
TRBJ2-4 | once | - | TRBV5-6 | TGTGCCAGCAGCTTGGAATCGGGAGTTTCTAGAAACATTCAGTACTTC | CASSLESGVSRNIQYF
TRBJ1-1 | - | - | TRBV5-1 | TGCGCCAGTCTGGAGGGCGCGGCGAACACTGAAGCTTTCTTT | CASLEGAANTEAFF
TRBJ1-4 | - | - | TRBV6-1 | TGTGCCAGCAGTGAACAGGGACCTCCGGGTAATGAAAAACTGTTTTTT | CASSEQGPPGNEKLFF
TRBJ2-7 | once | TRBD2 | TRBV14 | TGTGCCAGCAGCCCCGTCAGCGGGAGGCGGTACGAGCAGTACTTC | CASSPVSGRRYEQYF
TRBJ1-5 | - | - | TRBV7-8 | TGTGCCAGCAGCTTAGCGGGGCCGGGCAATCAGCCCCAGCATTTT | CASSLAGPGNQPQHF
TRBJ2-2 | - | - | TRBV28 | TGTGCCACCAGGGGGAACACCGGGGAGCTGTTTTTT | CATRGNTGELFF
TRBJ2-1 | - | TRBD2 | TRBV14 | TGTGCCAGCAGCCTTCGGACTAGCGGGAGGGACAATGAGCAGTTCTTC | CASSLRTSGRDNEQFF
TRBJ1-6 | once | TRBD1 | TRBV7-9 | TGTGCCAGCACCCGGGACAGGGCCGGTTCACCCCTCCACTTT | CASTRDRAGSPLHF
TRBJ2-7 | - | - | TRBV7-9 | TGTGCCAGCAGCTACAACTACGAGCAGTACTTC | CASSYNYEQYF
TRBJ1-2 | - | TRBD1 | TRBV6-5 | TGTGCCAGCAGAAGGACAGGGGGGTACTATGGCTACACCTTC | CASRRTGGYYGYTF
TRBJ1-1 | - | - | TRBV18 | TGTGCCAGCTCAGGCGGGTACACTGAAACTTTCTTT | CASSGGYTETFF
TRBJ1-4 | - | TRBD1 | TRBV28 | TGTGCCAGCAGTTCTTTGACAGGGGGGACGGAAAAACTGTTTTTT | CASSSLTGGTEKLFF
TRBJ2-7 | - | - | TRBV6-5 | TGTGCCAGCAGCCGGACATATGAGGGGGCCTACGAGCAGTACTTC | CASSRTYEGAYEQYF
TRBJ2-7 | once | - | TRBV5-1 | TGCGCCAGCAGCTACAGCGACGAGCAGTACTTC | CASSYSDEQYF
TRBJ2-7 | - | - | TRBV5-1 | TGCGCCAGCAGCTTGCTCAGCGACTCCTACGAGCAGTACTTC | CASSLLSDSYEQYF
TRBJ2-7 | - | - | TRBV7-6 | TGTGCCAGCGGGGCAGGGCACGAGCAGTACTTC | CASGAGHEQYF
TRBJ2-7 | - | TRBD1 | TRBV29-1 | TGCAGCGCCGAATCCCAGACAGGGTCCGAGCAGTACTTC | CSAESQTGSEQYF
TRBJ2-1 | - | - | TRBV5-4 | TGTGCCAGCAGCTTGGCAGTCTCTCCTGGAGTGAATGAGCAGTTCTTC | CASSLAVSPGVNEQFF
TRBJ2-1 | - | TRBD2 | TRBV7-9 | TGTGCCAGCAGCCCCTGGACAGGACTAGCGGGAGGGAATGAGCAGTTCTTC | CASSPWTGLAGGNEQFF
TRBJ2-7 | - | TRBD2 | TRBV28 | TGTGCCAGCAGTGAATGGATAGGACTAGGGGCCTACGAGCAGTACTTC | CASSEWIGLGAYEQYF
TRBJ2-7 | - | - | TRBV2 | TGTGCCAGCACCCTTGGGCGGGACTACGAGCAGTACTTC | CASTLGRDYEQYF
TRBJ2-1 | - | - | TRBV9 | TGTGCCAGCAGTCGAGACGTAGGGAGTCATGAGCAGTTCTTC | CASSRDVGSHEQFF
TRBJ2-7 | - | - | TRBV6-5 | TGTGCCAGCAGTTACGTGAGGGGACCCTACGAGCAGTACTTC | CASSYVRGPYEQYF
TRBJ2-2 | - | - | TRBV6-6 | TGTGCCAGCAGTTACCCCCCGAACACCGGGGAGCTGTTTTTT | CASSYPPNTGELFF
TRBJ1-2 | - | - | TRBV20-1 | TGCAGTGCTAGAGTGGACTATGGCTACACCTTC | CSARVDYGYTF
TRBJ1-5 | - | TRBD1 | TRBV2 | TGTGCCAGCTTAGGACAGGAGAATCAGCCCCAGCATTTT | CASLGQENQPQHF
TRBJ1-2 | - | - | TRBV19 | TGTGCCAGTAGTCGGGCCCCTAGTCCCTATGGCTACACCTTC | CASSRAPSPYGYTF
TRBJ2-3 | - | - | TRBV7-6 | TGTGCCAGCAGACGTAGGACCAACTCAGATACGCAGTATTTT | CASRRRTNSDTQYF
TRBJ2-2 | - | - | TRBV13 | TGTGCCAGCAGCCTCGGTCGGGTAGCTGGGACCGGGGAGCTGTTTTTT | CASSLGRVAGTGELFF
TRBJ1-5 | - | - | TRBV5-1 | TGCGCCAGCAGCCGCCTCGAGGGCGGGCAGCCCCGGCATTTT | CASSRLEGGQPRHF
TRBJ2-1 | - | TRBD1 | TRBV7-2 | TGTGCCAGCAGCTTAATGACAGGGGGCTCCTACAATGAGCAGTTCTTC | CASSLMTGGSYNEQFF
TRBJ2-7 | - | TRBD2 | TRBV7-2 | TGTGCCAGCAGCTTGTTCCTAGCGGGACAGTACGAGCAGTACTTC | CASSLFLAGQYEQYF
TRBJ1-1 | few | - | TRBV18 | TGTGCCAGCTCACCGCCGGGACACCTGAACACTGAAGCTTTCTTT | CASSPPGHLNTEAFF
TRBJ1-2 | once | TRBD1 | TRBV19 | TGTGCCAGTAGTACCCGACAGGGGCTGAGCTATGGCTACACCTTC | CASSTRQGLSYGYTF
TRBJ2-7 | - | - | TRBV10-1 | TGCGCCAGCAGTGACTACCTCGGGGAGCAGTACTTC | CASSDYLGEQYF
TRBJ2-3 | - | TRBD2 | TRBV7-2 | TGTGCCAGCAGCTTATCCCCCGCGGAGAGCGGGAGGGGAAATACGCAGTATTTT | CASSLSPAESGRGNTQYF
TRBJ1-2 | - | - | TRBV25-1 | TGTGCCAGCAGCTGGGGTCCCAGGCACTATGGCTACACCTTC | CASSWGPRHYGYTF
TRBJ2-3 | - | - | TRBV18 | TGTGCCAGCTCACCACCGGGGCGAACAGATACGCAGTATTTT | CASSPPGRTDTQYF
TRBJ1-1 | - | TRBD1 | TRBV5-1 | TGCGCCAGCAGCTACGAAGGACAGGGCGGAAGAGCTTTCTTT | CASSYEGQGGRAFF
TRBJ1-1 | - | - | TRBV27 | TGTGCCAGCAGTTTACCGGGGAACACTGAAGCTTTCTTT | CASSLPGNTEAFF
TRBJ2-7 | - | - | TRBV6-6 | TGTGCCAGCAGCAGGGACGGATCATCGAACGAGCAGTACTTC | CASSRDGSSNEQYF
TRBJ2-1 | - | - | TRBV6-6 | TGTGCCAGCAGTATCCGGGACGCCTTACTCTTC | CASSIRDALLF
TRBJ1-2 | few | TRBD1 | TRBV2 | TGTGCCAGCAGATATAGGACAGGGACGTATGGCTACACCTTC | CASRYRTGTYGYTF
TRBJ2-3 | - | - | TRBV28 | TGTGCCAGCAGCATAATACAGGGTGGCACAGATACGCAGTATTTT | CASSIIQGGTDTQYF
TRBJ2-3 | once | TRBD2 | TRBV10-2 | TGCGCCAGCCGTAGCGGGAGAAGCACAGATACGCAGTATTTT | CASRSGRSTDTQYF
TRBJ1-1 | - | - | TRBV5-6 | TGTGCCAGCAGCTTGAGGACAGCGAACACTGAAGCTTTCTTT | CASSLRTANTEAFF
TRBJ1-5 | - | - | TRBV6-6 | TGTGCCAGCTTGCAGTACATGTATCAGCCCCAGCATTTT | CASLQYMYQPQHF
TRBJ2-1 | - | - | TRBV15 | TGTGCCACCAGCAGAGATCTTGGCAATGAGCAGTTCTTC | CATSRDLGNEQFF
TRBJ2-1 | - | TRBD2 | TRBV5-6 | TGTGCCAGCAGCTCTAGACTAGCGGGAGGCAATGAGCAGTTCTTC | CASSSRLAGGNEQFF
TRBJ1-2 | - | - | TRBV5-1 | TGCGCCAGCAGCTTGTACGGACGCGAACCATATGGCTACACCTTC | CASSLYGREPYGYTF
TRBJ2-3 | - | - | TRBV12-5 | TGTGCTAGTGGTTTGGGAGAGATTTTAACAGATACGCAGTATTTT | CASGLGEILTDTQYF
TRBJ2-1 | - | - | TRBV18 | TGTGCCAGCTCAGTTCAACCTAGCTCCTACAATGAGCAGTTCTTC | CASSVQPSSYNEQFF
TRBJ2-4 | - | TRBD2 | TRBV19 | TGTGCCAGTAGTATAGGAACTAGCGGAGCCAAAAACATTCAGTACTTC | CASSIGTSGAKNIQYF
TRBJ2-1 | - | - | TRBV7-2 | TGTGCCAGCAGCCCTGGTGCTCCCTCCTACAATGAGCAGTTCTTC | CASSPGAPSYNEQFF
TRBJ2-5 | - | - | TRBV7-2 | TGTGCCAGCAGCTTAGTCCGGGGGACCCAGTACTTC | CASSLVRGTQYF